This TCR beta chain was found in a study of OX40 agonist ivuxolimab in advanced cancers. In the study overall: Administration of intravenous ivuxolimab to patients occurred every 2 weeks at 0.01 to 10 mg/kg. There were three patients with partial responses, one having hepatocellular carcinoma and two cutaneous melanoma.

Clones were read by immunoSEQ multiplex PCR, and TCRdb kept only the in-frame ones, dropping some. The sample shows more than 9,500 clones, about 81% of them seen only once. This clone occurred once. Its antigen is as yet unknown. Study outcomes and limitations: Clonal expansion from baseline to week 6 occurred in both CD4+ and CD8+ T cells.

This CDR3 is built from 15 residues. Germline CDR1 reads SGHDT; CDR2 reads YYEEEE. Unmatched junction bases numbered 9, after V lost 7 bases and J lost 3 bases. The clonotype originates from an adult with an advanced solid tumor such as melanoma, head and neck, liver or kidney cancer. The sample in question was CD4+ or CD8+ T cells sorted from blood, obtained in a trial of the OX40 agonist ivuxolimab. The genes are TRBV5-6 and TRBJ2-2; 7 bases are a match to TRBD1. The CDR3 bases are TGTGCCAGCCTCCCACAGGGGTGGGACACCGGGGAGCTGTTTTTT. Translation gives CASLPQGWDTGELFF.